Below, one T cell receptor beta chain is given with its context. Its specificity is unknown. It was 10 ml of fresh peripheral blood that supplied the PBMCs. This CDR3 spans 12 amino acids. Trimming left V 5 bases short and J 0 bases short, with 7 bases between. Germline V gene lookup returns CDR1 SQVTM and CDR2 ANQGSEA. RNA transcripts served as the template for amplifying TCR beta CDR3 regions. The HTBI primer set drove a first-round RT-PCR of the TCR CDR3. TCRdb re-called the multiplex PCR reads with MiXCR, one entry per CDR3 protein. The sample includes about 290,000 distinct CDR3 sequences, approximately 15% of them seen just once. The sample belongs to a study of T cells in Graves' hyperthyroidism and ophthalmopathy. Whole-study results and caveats: Progression to ophthalmopathy was predicted a median of roughly seven months early. Researchers found most expanded thyroid clonotypes above 0.001 in blood as well.

What was sequenced was blood. The TCR comes from a woman in her sixties or seventies with Graves' ophthalmopathy. The chain uses TRBV29-1 and TRBJ1-1; D remains ambiguous. As DNA, the CDR3 is TGCAGCGTTCAAGTATTGAACACTGAAGCTTTCTTT. Translating it yields CSVQVLNTEAFF.